The 20 T cell receptor beta chains listed next were all sequenced from one sample in a study of blood T cells in healthy people across ages. Through a sample-barcoded 5' primer and a J-beta primer mix, a second PCR was run for 7 to 11 cycles. TCRdb ran MiXCR on the 5' RACE reads and lists one entry per CDR3 protein. This table has 1.5 million to 2 million distinct CDR3 sequences, under 30% appearing once. Material: blood. These receptor sequences come from a woman aged 25 to 39 in good health.

This clonotype was seen only a few times. V usage is TRBV12-3 or TRBV12-4 and J usage is TRBJ2-1; 11 bases align to TRBD2. The CDR3 contains 15 residues. Trimming at V came to 5 bases and at J to 9 bases, leaving 9 bases not matched to a gene. The CDR3 sequence: CASSLTSGVGGEQFF. In nucleotides, the CDR3 is TGTGCCAGCAGTCTGACTAGCGGGGTAGGGGGTGAGCAGTTCTTC.

This CDR3 reads CSARGQQETQFF. CDR3 DNA sequence: TGCAGTGCTAGGGGGCAGCAAGAGACCCAGTTCTTC. This chain uses TRBV20-1 with TRBJ2-5; D may be TRBD1 (5 bases). The DNA end is a closer match to TRBJ2-1, so the J assignment may be wrong. CDR3 length: 12 residues. From germline, CDR1 is DFQATT and CDR2 SNEGSKA (reference sequence).

In this sample, this clonotype turned up many times. The genes are TRBV7-6 and TRBJ2-5; D is ambiguous. This CDR3 region has 14 residues. Germline CDR1 reads SGHVS; CDR2 reads FNYEAQ. V was trimmed by 6 bases and J by 2 bases, leaving 13 bases between them. The CDR3, as DNA: TGTGCCAGCAGAAAGGGATCACGGCAAGAGACCCAGTACTTC. Its protein product is CASRKGSRQETQYF.

This clonotype was found many times. The chain links TRBV20-1 to TRBJ2-7, with TRBD1 identical over 8 bases. The junction had 8 bases not matched to a gene; V was cut back by 5 bases and J by 2 bases. The V gene's germline CDR1 is DFQATT and CDR2 SNEGSKA (reference sequence). This CDR3 comprises 14 residues. The CDR3 here is CSAPPGGGAYEQYF. The CDR3 DNA sequence: TGCAGTGCTCCCCCAGGGGGCGGTGCCTACGAGCAGTACTTC.

V gene TRBV25-1 combines with J gene TRBJ1-2; the match to TRBD1 covers 7 bases. CDR3 length: 14 residues. The V gene end was trimmed by 8 bases and the J gene end by 3 bases; junction bases not matched to a gene: 9. Per germline, CDR1 MGHDK and CDR2 SYGVNS. The CDR3 DNA reads as TGTGCCAGCGCCGGGACAGAGGGATACTATGGCTACACCTTC. Its translation: CASAGTEGYYGYTF.

The CDR3 nucleotides are TGTGCCAGCAGCTTATCCTCCCGGGGAGAAGATGAAAAACTGTTTTTT. It codes for CASSLSSRGEDEKLFF. The rearrangement links TRBV7-8 to TRBJ1-4; D gene uncertain. CDR1 SGHVS and CDR2 FQNEAQ come from the germline V gene. Between the trimmed V and J ends, which lost 2 bases and 6 bases, there was a span of 16 bases. The CDR3 is 16 amino acids.

This clonotype was observed a few times. V usage is TRBV12-3 or TRBV12-4 and J usage is TRBJ2-5; tentatively, D is TRBD1 or TRBD2 (5 bases each). The CDR3 contains 13 residues. V lost 3 bases and J 6 bases, leaving 11 bases between the germline ends. CDR3 amino acids: CASSFSQGQTQYF. Here the CDR3 DNA reads TGTGCCAGCAGTTTTTCCCAGGGACAGACCCAGTACTTC.

This clonotype appeared a few times. V is TRBV13 and J is TRBJ2-1; the match to TRBD2 covers 8 bases. The CDR3 is 15 residues long. J was trimmed by 7 bases and V by 1 base; bases with no gene match: 6. The germline V gene encodes CDR1 PRHDT and CDR2 FYEKMQ (reference sequence). CDR3: CASSLAGGFRNEQFF. CDR3 bases: TGTGCCAGCAGCTTAGCGGGGGGGTTCAGGAATGAGCAGTTCTTC.

This sequence joins TRBV12-5 and TRBJ2-1; D gene unclear. The CDR3 loop spans 17 amino acids. Germline V CDR1 and CDR2: LGHNT, FRNRAP. V lost 1 base, J lost 3 bases, and 16 bases lay in between. The CDR3: CASGLDRDGPLYNEQFF. The CDR3 DNA follows: TGTGCTAGTGGTTTGGACCGCGACGGACCCCTCTACAATGAGCAGTTCTTC.

V and J are TRBV7-9 and TRBJ2-1; perhaps TRBD1 as D (5 bases). With 5 bases removed from V and 8 bases from J, the gap between germline ends came to 13 bases. Per the germline V gene, CDR1 is SEHNR and CDR2 is FQNEAQ (reference sequence). CDR3 length equals 13 residues. CDR3 protein: CASSRSLGDEQFF. For the CDR3, the DNA is TGTGCCAGCAGCCGAAGCTTAGGGGATGAGCAGTTCTTC.

This clonotype appeared a few times. The chain couples TRBV6-6 to TRBJ2-1, with D perhaps TRBD1 or TRBD2 (5 bases each). In germline, CDR1 is MNHNY, CDR2 SVGAGI (reference sequence). The CDR3 is made up of 13 amino acids. Trimming shortened V by 7 bases and J by 5 bases, and 12 bases separated the two germline ends. CDR3 sequence: CASIGDANNEQFF. Written as DNA, the CDR3 is TGTGCCAGCATAGGGGACGCCAACAATGAGCAGTTCTTC.

This clonotype appeared many times. This sequence joins TRBV5-1 and TRBJ2-4; 10 positions match TRBD1. There are 14 residues in the CDR3. Germline trimming cut 3 bases from V and 8 bases from J; bases unmatched to any gene: 5. In germline, CDR1 is SGHRS, CDR2 YFSETQ. The CDR3 DNA follows: TGCGCCAGCAGCTGGACCGGGACAGGGGACATTCAGTACTTC. Its protein is CASSWTGTGDIQYF.

The chain combines TRBV12-3 or TRBV12-4 with TRBJ1-4; D perhaps matches TRBD1 (5 bases). This CDR3 is 16 amino acids long. With 5 bases removed from V and 0 bases from J, the gap between germline ends came to 13 bases. The CDR3 nucleotides are TGTGCCAGCAGTCTTGGGACGTCAGCAACTAATGAAAAACTGTTTTTT. This codes for CASSLGTSATNEKLFF.

Comments on this clonotype: This could be a read error, since a much larger clone is one nucleotide away. CDR3 DNA sequence: TGCAGTGCGACTAGTCCACCAACTGAGCAGTACTTC. The encoded protein is CSATSPPTEQYF. J is TRBJ2-7 and V is TRBV20-1; possible D gene TRBD2, 6 bases. The CDR3 contains 12 residues. V lost 6 bases and J lost 7, with 16 bases in between. Germline CDR1 is DFQATT and CDR2 is SNEGSKA (reference sequence).

V gene TRBV27 combines with J gene TRBJ1-2, with D hard to call. Trimming pared 4 bases from V and 5 bases from J, leaving 20 bases between. Germline values: CDR1 MNHEY, CDR2 SMNVEV (reference sequence). The CDR3 spans 16 residues. CDR3 nucleotides: TGTGCCAGCAGTTCTTATATTGGGCTCGAGGGATATGGCTACACCTTC. Translating it yields CASSSYIGLEGYGYTF.

In its sample, this clonotype was seen a few times. This chain connects TRBV7-9 to TRBJ2-2; either TRBD1 or TRBD2 may supply D (5 bases each). Germline CDR1 is SEHNR and CDR2 is FQNEAQ (reference sequence). Trimming pared 5 bases from V and 14 bases from J, leaving 18 bases between. The CDR3 is 13 amino acids. The CDR3 protein is CASSNRDPLRLFF. The DNA of the CDR3 is TGTGCCAGCAGCAACCGGGACCCCCTACGACTGTTTTTT. Looking up the rest from reference TRBV7-9 and TRBJ2-2 gives the full variable domain: DTGVSQNPRHKITKRGQNVTFRCDPISEHNRLYWYRQTLGQGPEFLTYFQNEAQLEKSRLLSDRFSAERPKGSFSTLEIQRTEQGDSAMYLCASSNRDPLRLFFGEGSRLTVL.

The chain couples TRBV25-1 to TRBJ1-5; D might be TRBD1 (5 bases). V was cut by 3 bases and J by 5 bases, with 20 bases left in between. The CDR3 length is 17 residues. CDR1 and CDR2 (germline): MGHDK, SYGVNS. The CDR3 DNA follows: TGTGCCAGCAGTGATCCCTCGGGGCAGGGAGTTCATCAGCCCCAGCATTTT. Its protein product is CASSDPSGQGVHQPQHF. Variable domain in full (rest from reference TRBV25-1 and TRBJ1-5): EADIYQTPRYLVIGTGKKITLECSQTMGHDKMYWYQQDPGMELHLIHYSYGVNSTEKGDLSSESTVSRIRTEHFPLTLESARPSHTSQYLCASSDPSGQGVHQPQHFGDGTRLSIL.

This chain uses TRBV3-1 with TRBJ2-1, with 8 positions matching TRBD2. With V trimmed by 6 bases and J by 6 bases, 10 bases remained unmatched. Germline CDR1 reads LGHDT; CDR2 reads YNNKEL (reference sequence). The CDR3 is 15 amino acids. The CDR3 DNA is TGTGCCAGCAGGCGGTCAGCGGGAGTAATCAATGAGCAGTTCTTC. This sequence encodes CASRRSAGVINEQFF.

This clonotype occurred a few times. The rearrangement joins TRBV20-1 to TRBJ2-1, with 8 positions matching TRBD2. The J call is uncertain, as TRBJ2-7 better fits the DNA end. This CDR3 comprises 15 residues. Germline CDR1 reads DFQATT; CDR2 reads SNEGSKA (reference sequence). The CDR3, as DNA: TGCAGTGCTAGAGATAGGAGCGGGAGTTACAATGAGCAGTACTTC. Residues: CSARDRSGSYNEQYF.

The rearrangement joins TRBV4-2 to TRBJ1-2, with D tentatively TRBD1 (5 bases). Trimming pared 4 bases from V and 4 bases from J, leaving 19 bases between. The CDR3 has 16 residues. CDR1 is LGHNA and CDR2 is YNFKEQ in the germline V gene. The CDR3 sequence: CASSPSGAGPSYGYTF. The CDR3 DNA sequence: TGTGCCAGCAGCCCCTCCGGGGCAGGGCCCTCCTATGGCTACACCTTC.